One sample yielded the 8 T cell receptor beta chains listed below, sequenced in a study of human T cells and chemical hapten exposure. Sample time point: pre-sensitization, week 0. Stated treatment: therapeutic diphenylcyclopropenone sensitization with weekly scalp DPC. TCRdb itself ran the RACE reads through MiXCR, one entry per CDR3 protein. The sample yields about 110,000 distinct CDR3 sequences, 9.5% to 15% seen once. Sequencing was performed on whole blood, taken in connection with sensitization to the hapten diphenylcyclopropenone (DPC). Receptor source: a woman in her forties or fifties with alopecia areata. Some clones in this sample may be carry-over from other donors' samples.

The chain recombines TRBV28 with TRBJ2-2; D uncertain. Trimming shortened V by 7 bases and J by 3 bases, and 15 bases separated the two germline ends. In germline, CDR1 is MDHEN, CDR2 SYDVKM. The CDR3 loop spans 15 amino acids. For the CDR3, the DNA is TGTGCCAGCACCTTAAGGACGATAGACACCGGGGAGCTGTTTTTT. Its translation is CASTLRTIDTGELFF.

This clonotype was observed at least ten times. The rearrangement joins TRBV6-2 or TRBV6-3 to TRBJ1-1; perhaps TRBD1 as D (6 bases). CDR1 and CDR2 (germline): MNHEY, SVGEGT. The CDR3 length is 11 residues. The V end lost 6 bases, the J end lost 11 bases, and 13 bases lay between the germline ends. The CDR3 protein is CASSQGPRAFF. The DNA for the CDR3 is TGTGCCAGCAGCCAGGGGCCGCGGGCTTTCTTT.

The chain carries TRBV7-9 and TRBJ2-7, with TRBD1 as a possible D gene (5 bases). V shed 5 bases and J shed 5 bases, with 19 bases lying between them. Germline V CDR1 and CDR2: SEHNR, FQNEAQ (reference sequence). The CDR3 spans 15 residues. The DNA for the CDR3 is TGTGCCAGCAGCCCTCTCAGCAGGGCGCAGGACGAGCAGTACTTC. This gives the protein CASSPLSRAQDEQYF.

The chain carries TRBV12-3 or TRBV12-4 and TRBJ2-2; 8 nucleotides align to TRBD1. The CDR3 extends over 15 amino acids. The V and J ends lost 2 bases and 6 bases, in that order; junction bases with no gene match: 5. CDR3 bases: TGTGCCAGCAGTTTAACAGGGGGACAGGCCGGGGAGCTGTTTTTT. It is translated as CASSLTGGQAGELFF.

About this clonotype itself: A much larger clone lies one base from this, so it may be a read error. V usage is TRBV5-4 and J usage is TRBJ2-3; 10 positions agree with TRBD2. This CDR3 has 15 residues. In germline, CDR1 is SGHNT, CDR2 YYREEE (reference sequence). CDR3 coding DNA: TGTGCCAGCAACTTGACTAGCGGGAGCACAGATACGCAGTATTTT. Translating gives CASNLTSGSTDTQYF.

Ten or more counts support this clonotype. The chain combines TRBV7-2 with TRBJ2-7; maybe TRBD2 (6 bases). CDR1 SGHTA and CDR2 FQGNSA come from the germline V gene. This CDR3 region has 14 residues. The V end lost 3 bases, the J end lost 7 bases, and 16 bases lay between the germline ends. CDR3: CASSLRTPGGEQYF. The CDR3 nucleotides read TGTGCCAGCAGCTTGCGGACTCCCGGAGGGGAGCAGTACTTC.

This clonotype was recorded a few times. J is TRBJ1-1 and V is TRBV27; perhaps TRBD1 as D (5 bases). The germline V gene encodes CDR1 MNHEY and CDR2 SMNVEV (reference sequence). This CDR3 has 13 residues. V was pared by 5 bases and J by 5 bases, with 12 bases between. The CDR3 is CASSRDGGTEAFF. The CDR3 DNA sequence: TGTGCCAGCAGTCGGGACGGAGGAACTGAAGCTTTCTTT.

The rearrangement links TRBV28 to TRBJ2-1; D is possibly TRBD2 (6 bases). Germline assignment: CDR1 MDHEN and CDR2 SYDVKM. The CDR3 extends over 12 amino acids. The V gene lost 6 bases and the J gene lost 9 bases, with 12 bases spanning the gap. This CDR3 reads CASRTLGGEQFF. The CDR3 DNA reads TGTGCCAGCAGAACCCTGGGGGGTGAGCAGTTCTTC.